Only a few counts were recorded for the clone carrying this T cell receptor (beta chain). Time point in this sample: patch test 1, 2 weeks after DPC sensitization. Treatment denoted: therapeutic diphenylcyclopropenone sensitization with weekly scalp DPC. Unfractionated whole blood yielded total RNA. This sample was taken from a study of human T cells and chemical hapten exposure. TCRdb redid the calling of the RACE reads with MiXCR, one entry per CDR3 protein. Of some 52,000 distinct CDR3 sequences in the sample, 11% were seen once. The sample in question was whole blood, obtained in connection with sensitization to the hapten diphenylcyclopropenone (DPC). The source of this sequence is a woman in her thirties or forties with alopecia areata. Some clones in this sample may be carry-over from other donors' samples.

The CDR3 DNA sequence: TGCAGCGTTGCGGTAGGATCAAGGAATAATGAAAAACTGTTTTTT. Its translation: CSVAVGSRNNEKLFF. The chain has TRBV29-1 and TRBJ1-4; D not resolved. V dropped 4 bases and J dropped 4 bases, with 16 bases sitting between them. The V gene's germline CDR1 is SQVTM and CDR2 ANQGSEA. The CDR3 length is 15 residues.